The rows below give T cell receptor beta chains drawn from one sample of a study of CD8+CD57+ T cells in acquired aplastic anemia. TCRdb re-analysed the reads in MiXCR, keeping a single row per CDR3 protein. The profile shows roughly 190,000 distinct CDR3 sequences, 48% of them singletons. The source material was sorted CD4+, CD8+, or CD8+CD57+ T cells (not recorded which) from PBMCs. These receptors all stem from a human donor with aplastic anemia. Both conserved end residues are trimmed from each CDR3. A D gene is named only where the DNA matches it firmly.

D | V | CDR3
NA | TRBV24-1 | ATSVSGSNQPQH
TRBD1 | TRBV10-1 | ASSRDRGNNEQF
NA | TRBV24-1 | ATSDGADIDSGANVLT
NA | TRBV13 | ASSFLSGVSYNEQF
NA | TRBV10-3 | AISDPGLAF
NA | TRBV6-5 | ASSYKDREKLF
NA | TRBV15 | ATSRDLRDEQF
NA | TRBV10-3 | AISESSTAGEQY
NA | TRBV20-1 | SAKKMDSHNTEAF
NA | TRBV7-9 | ASSLGEGGWDEQF
TRBD1 | TRBV29-1 | SVPDRGPGGYT
NA | TRBV11-3 | ASSLDVLSGELF
NA | TRBV5-5 | ASSLAGVLYEQY
NA | TRBV10-3 | AISWDGGANVLT
NA | TRBV29-1 | SVGPGAPYNEQF
NA | TRBV14 | ASSQEGRVEQF
NA | TRBV12-3/TRBV12-4 | ASSLAGTSGQY
NA | TRBV14 | ACSEEGTQY
TRBD1 | TRBV20-1 | SARTGQSQETQY
NA | TRBV2 | ASRAWGTEAF
NA | TRBV2 | ASSSGHTYEQY
TRBD1 | TRBV2 | AITEGGYTEAF
NA | TRBV5-5 | ASSFVSGPGANVLT
NA | TRBV11-1 | ASSLSEAGTDTQY
NA | TRBV29-1 | SVDRGGGTEAF
NA | TRBV5-1 | ASSLVSGGGETQY
TRBD2 | TRBV6-2/TRBV6-3 | ASSRRGADTQY
NA | TRBV30 | AWEVPGLHY
TRBD2 | TRBV30 | AWSPTGLGSYEQY
NA | TRBV7-2 | ASSLEWGLYEQY
TRBD1 | TRBV7-8 | ASSYGQGDYGYT
NA | TRBV20-1 | SAGVDGRGSYNEQF
TRBD2 | TRBV5-1 | ASSSRGGPDTQY
NA | TRBV2 | ASSGNGFSYEQY
TRBD1 | TRBV6-1 | ASSRTGGNSNQPQH
NA | TRBV7-2 | ASSLAIGRARGNTIY
TRBD1 | TRBV15 | ATSTLQGVDTDTQY
NA | TRBV7-9 | ASPGRRDTEAF
TRBD1 | TRBV27 | ASSGGTARSDYGYT
NA | TRBV19 | ASSIRRGNQPQH
NA | TRBV10-3 | ASSFFWGGVSGNTIY
NA | TRBV7-9 | ASSLAMDSEAF
NA | TRBV15 | VTSRGSGASYNGQF
NA | TRBV20-1 | SARGGRENGELF
NA | TRBV25-1 | AWSENWGANYGYT
NA | TRBV2 | ASAGDKLYGYT
NA | TRBV10-3 | AISENEETQY
NA | TRBV19 | ASSIGSGEMGKLF
NA | TRBV25-1 | ASSAAANNSPLH
NA | TRBV15 | ATSREISSNEQF
NA | TRBV12-3/TRBV12-4 | ASSPRGGGYT